The clone carrying this T cell receptor (beta chain) was detected many times. The record originates from a study of blood T cells in healthy people across ages. V gave up 2 bases and J gave up 9 bases, with 9 bases separating them. CDR1 and CDR2 (germline): LNHNV, YYDKDF (reference sequence). This CDR3 region has 12 residues. The use of a sample-barcoded 5' primer and a J-beta primer mix characterized a second PCR of about 7 to 12 cycles. A single record per CDR3 protein comes from TCRdb applying MiXCR to the 5' RACE reads. The sample consists of 1.5 million to 2 million distinct CDR3 sequences, about 39% of them appearing once.

Sequenced input: blood. The chain has TRBV15 and TRBJ2-3, with D hard to call. The TCR comes from a human donor in good health. CDR3 sequence reads: CATSRSRYTQYF. Written as DNA, the CDR3 is TGTGCCACCAGCAGAAGTCGATACACGCAGTATTTT.